This T cell receptor (beta chain) was documented in a study of tumor-infiltrating lymphocytes in localized non-small cell lung cancer. Overall study context: The cohort mixed smokers and never-smokers, several histologies, and some post-neoadjuvant-chemotherapy samples.

Study-wide points: Available tissue quantity limited TCR sequencing to a patient subset. Different pieces of the same tissue were used for each assay. Tumors had more T cell infiltration than uninvolved lung, per TCRbeta sequencing and CD3 counts.

Generated by immunoSEQ multiplex PCR, the TCRdb table keeps only in-frame clones and is missing some. The table lists around 12,000 clones, roughly four fifths of them singletons. About this clone: Its specificity is not known.

The CDR3 consists of 15 residues. Per germline, CDR1 LNHNV and CDR2 YYDKDF (reference sequence). The ends lost 1 base at V and 5 bases at J; junction bases unmatched: 4. The clonotype was recovered from a human donor with non-small cell lung cancer. The sequencing input was uninvolved lung tissue not adjacent to the tumor. The V call is TRBV15, the J call TRBJ2-2; 7 bases fit TRBD1. The CDR3 DNA sequence: TGTGCCACCAGCAGAGGAGGGACAGAAACCGGGGAGCTGTTTTTT. Its translation is CATSRGGTETGELFF.